This is a list of T cell receptor beta chains from one sample in a study of T cell responses to AZD1222 COVID-19 vaccine. The method was immunoSEQ multiplex PCR; TCRdb's version includes in-frame clones alone and lacks a portion of them. The sample holds roughly 180,000 clones; roughly nine tenths are singletons and the top ten take approximately 2.8%. Sequences were derived from peripheral blood, sampled on day 0 of AZD1222 vaccination. All receptors derive from an adult in good health. Each CDR3 is given with its conserved first and last residue. D genes are given only for firm matches. For some rows the clone size is stated as once, few or many, or as a class when expanded; others skip it.

J,D,size,V,DNA,CDR3
TRBJ1-1,.,.,TRBV14,TGTGCCAGCAGCCAAGAAAGGGGGGCGAAAACTGAAGCTTTCTTT,CASSQERGAKTEAFF
TRBJ2-7,TRBD2,.,TRBV6-5,TGTGCCAGCAGAGACTCTAGCGGGGCCGCCAGGGAGCAGTACTTC,CASRDSSGAAREQYF
TRBJ2-7,TRBD2,.,TRBV7-3,TGTGCCAGCAGCTTAACTAGCGGGGAATCCTACGAGCAGTACTTC,CASSLTSGESYEQYF
TRBJ2-3,TRBD2,once,TRBV2,TGTGCCAGCAGTCCGGGACTAGCGGCCACAGATACGCAGTATTTT,CASSPGLAATDTQYF
TRBJ2-7,TRBD2,.,TRBV7-9,TGTGCCAGCAGCCCTGGCCCTAGCGGGGGCGCCGGGCACGAGCAGTACTTC,CASSPGPSGGAGHEQYF
TRBJ2-7,.,.,TRBV30,TGTGCCTGGAGTGTAAATAGAGGGGTTTACGAGCAGTACTTC,CAWSVNRGVYEQYF
TRBJ2-3,TRBD2,.,TRBV5-4,TGTGCCAGCAGCTCCTCTGGGGGGGGGAGCACAGATACGCAGTATTTT,CASSSSGGGSTDTQYF
TRBJ1-2,.,.,TRBV4-1,TGCGCCAGCAGCCAAGTTACAGGGAAAAACTATGGCTACACCTTC,CASSQVTGKNYGYTF
TRBJ2-5,TRBD1,once,TRBV12-5,TGTGCTAGTGGTTTTCAGGGGGTTAGCCAAGAGACCCAGTACTTC,CASGFQGVSQETQYF
TRBJ1-1,TRBD1,.,TRBV5-1,TGCGCCAGCAGACCCGGGACAGGGGCCACTGAAGCTTTCTTT,CASRPGTGATEAFF
TRBJ1-1,.,.,TRBV5-4,TGTGCCAGCAGCCTAGATCTACCCTCGGCTGTAGGAGCTTTCTTT,CASSLDLPSAVGAFF
TRBJ1-5,.,.,TRBV11-2,TGTGCCAGCAGCTTAACCGGACAGCCAAATCAGCCCCAGCATTTT,CASSLTGQPNQPQHF
TRBJ2-7,TRBD1,.,TRBV30,TGTGCCTGGGCGACAGGGGGCCAAACCTACGAGCAGTACTTC,CAWATGGQTYEQYF
TRBJ1-2,.,.,TRBV7-3,TGTGCCAGCAGCTCCCAGACGGGGGTGGAGGGCTACACCTTC,CASSSQTGVEGYTF
TRBJ2-7,TRBD1,.,TRBV5-6,TGTGCCAGCAGCCTGGGAACCGGGACAGGGGTTTACGAGCAGTACTTC,CASSLGTGTGVYEQYF
TRBJ1-2,.,once,TRBV6-2/TRBV6-3,TGTGCCAGCAGCTCCAGGGTTAACTATGGCTACACCTTC,CASSSRVNYGYTF
TRBJ2-1,.,.,TRBV7-9,TGTGCCAGCAGCTTAAGTGTTGCTTCCTACAATGAGCAGTTCTTC,CASSLSVASYNEQFF
TRBJ1-4,.,.,TRBV6-1,TGTGCCAGCAGTGAAGGGACGGCCGAAAAACTGTTTTTT,CASSEGTAEKLFF
TRBJ1-2,TRBD1,.,TRBV10-1,TGCGCCAGCAGTGACCCTCGGACAGGGAGAGGAGGCTACACCTTC,CASSDPRTGRGGYTF
TRBJ2-3,.,.,TRBV12-3/TRBV12-4,TGTGCCAGCAGTTGGGGGGTAGATACGCAGTATTTT,CASSWGVDTQYF
TRBJ1-3,TRBD1,.,TRBV19,TGTGCCAGTAGTCGACCCCGGGACAGGGGAGATGGAAACACCATATATTTT,CASSRPRDRGDGNTIYF
TRBJ1-2,TRBD1,.,TRBV27,TGTGCCAGCAGTCCTACAGGGGGGGGATATGGCTACACCTTC,CASSPTGGGYGYTF
TRBJ1-2,.,.,TRBV18,TGTGCCAGCTCACCATCGTTTACCAGGGCGTTTAACTATGGCTACACCTTC,CASSPSFTRAFNYGYTF
TRBJ1-1,TRBD1,.,TRBV14,TGTGCCAGCAGCCCGCGGGACAGGGGGTACCACGCTTTCTTT,CASSPRDRGYHAFF
TRBJ2-7,.,.,TRBV7-8,TGTGCCAGCAGCTTACTGGCGGCGACACCCTACGAGCAGTACTTC,CASSLLAATPYEQYF
TRBJ1-6,TRBD1,.,TRBV12-3/TRBV12-4,TGTGCCAGCAGCACTACAGGGGACTCACCCCTCCACTTT,CASSTTGDSPLHF
TRBJ2-5,.,.,TRBV9,TGTGCCAGCAGCACCCGCGGGGAGACCCAGTACTTC,CASSTRGETQYF
TRBJ1-5,.,.,TRBV7-2,TGTGCCAGCAGCTTTAGTCGTAGCAATCAGCCCCAGCATTTT,CASSFSRSNQPQHF
TRBJ2-3,TRBD1,.,TRBV7-3,TGTGCCAGCAGCTCTACCGACTTGACAGGGGGTGAGACAGATACGCAGTATTTT,CASSSTDLTGGETDTQYF
TRBJ2-7,.,.,TRBV6-6,TGTGCCAGCAGCTACGGCCCCGGGGGTCCCTACGAGCAGTACTTC,CASSYGPGGPYEQYF
TRBJ1-6,.,.,TRBV19,TGTGCCAGTAGTAACCGGGCCTTCAATTCACCCCTCCACTTT,CASSNRAFNSPLHF
TRBJ2-2,TRBD2,.,TRBV9,TGTGCCAGCAGCACCCCTAGCGGGGGGGCCTTGGCCGGGGAGCTGTTTTTT,CASSTPSGGALAGELFF